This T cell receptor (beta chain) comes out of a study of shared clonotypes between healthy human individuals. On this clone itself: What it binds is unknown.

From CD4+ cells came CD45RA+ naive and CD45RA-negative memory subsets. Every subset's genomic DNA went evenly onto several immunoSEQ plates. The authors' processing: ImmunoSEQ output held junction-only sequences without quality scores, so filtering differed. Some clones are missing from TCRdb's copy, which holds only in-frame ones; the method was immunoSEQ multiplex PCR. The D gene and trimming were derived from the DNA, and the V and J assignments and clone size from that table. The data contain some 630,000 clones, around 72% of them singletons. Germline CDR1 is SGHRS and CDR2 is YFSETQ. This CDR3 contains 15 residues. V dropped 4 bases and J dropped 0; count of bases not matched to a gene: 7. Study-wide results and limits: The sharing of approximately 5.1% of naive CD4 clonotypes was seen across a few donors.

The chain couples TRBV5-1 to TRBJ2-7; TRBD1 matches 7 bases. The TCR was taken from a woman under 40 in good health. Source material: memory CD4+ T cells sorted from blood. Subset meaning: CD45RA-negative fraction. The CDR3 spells CASSAPGTVSYEQYF. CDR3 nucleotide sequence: TGCGCCAGCAGCGCCCCCGGGACAGTCTCCTACGAGCAGTACTTC.